Listed below are T cell receptor beta chains from one sample, sequenced in a study of blood T cell repertoires in COVID-19. Measured with immunoSEQ multiplex PCR; TCRdb has only the in-frame clones, and not every one. The data show 95,000 to 150,000 clones, with 70% to 85% seen just once and 4% to 5% held by the top ten. Input material: peripheral blood. The receptor set was obtained from a woman in her 70s with acute or convalescent COVID-19. Each CDR3 is given with its conserved first and last residue. The D gene is left open where the match is weak. Not every row has a clone size; where given, it reads once, few, many or a size class.

len | j_gene | v_gene | d_gene | abundance | CDR3aa | CDR3nt
15 | TRBJ2-1 | TRBV3-1/TRBV3-2 | NA | NA | CASSPDFSSYNEQFF | TGTGCCAGCAGCCCGGACTTCAGCTCCTACAATGAGCAGTTCTTC
15 | TRBJ2-5 | TRBV30 | TRBD2 | NA | CAWSVGSSGGETQYF | TGTGCCTGGAGTGTGGGCTCTAGCGGGGGAGAGACCCAGTACTTC
15 | TRBJ2-5 | TRBV6-5 | NA | NA | CASTIARGAEETQYF | TGTGCCAGCACTATAGCACGCGGGGCGGAAGAGACCCAGTACTTC
14 | TRBJ2-1 | TRBV6-5 | NA | NA | CASSSPLRSNEQFF | TGTGCCAGCAGTTCCCCCCTCCGGAGCAATGAGCAGTTCTTC
15 | TRBJ2-1 | TRBV4-3 | NA | NA | CASSQGTNSYNEQFF | TGCGCCAGCAGCCAAGGGACTAACTCTTACAATGAGCAGTTCTTC
14 | TRBJ2-3 | TRBV6-5 | TRBD2 | NA | CASQRGGPEDTQYF | TGTGCCAGTCAGCGGGGGGGTCCGGAAGATACGCAGTATTTT
12 | TRBJ2-2 | TRBV2 | NA | once | CASSRDTGELFF | TGTGCCAGCAGCCGGGACACCGGGGAGCTGTTTTTT
13 | TRBJ1-2 | TRBV7-8 | NA | NA | CASRPTGNHGYTF | TGTGCCAGCAGACCTACAGGGAACCATGGCTACACCTTC
13 | TRBJ1-3 | TRBV3-1/TRBV3-2 | NA | NA | CASSQNTGNTIYF | TGTGCCAGCAGCCAGAATACTGGTAACACCATATATTTT
13 | TRBJ1-5 | TRBV12-5 | NA | NA | CASGLEGNQPQHF | TGTGCTAGTGGTTTGGAGGGGAATCAGCCCCAGCATTTT
16 | TRBJ1-1 | TRBV7-9 | NA | NA | CASRRRDTGGNTEAFF | TGTGCCAGCAGGAGAAGGGACACGGGGGGGAACACTGAAGCTTTCTTT
14 | TRBJ1-4 | TRBV5-6 | TRBD1 | NA | CASSPGGAREKLFF | TGTGCCAGCAGTCCAGGGGGCGCGCGCGAAAAACTGTTTTTT
15 | TRBJ2-5 | TRBV1 | NA | NA | CTSRQGQGSCETQYF | TGCACCAGCCGCCAGGGGCAGGGTAGTTGCGAGACCCAGTACTTC
12 | TRBJ1-2 | TRBV29-1 | TRBD1 | once | CSVGDRAYGYTF | TGCAGCGTGGGGGACAGGGCCTATGGCTACACCTTC
15 | TRBJ1-4 | TRBV6-2/TRBV6-3 | TRBD1 | NA | CASSFTGGDGEKLFF | TGTGCCAGCAGTTTCACAGGGGGCGACGGTGAAAAACTGTTTTTT
14 | TRBJ1-5 | TRBV5-6 | NA | few | CASSLYEGNQPQHF | TGTGCCAGCAGCTTGTACGAGGGCAATCAGCCCCAGCATTTT
15 | TRBJ2-3 | TRBV7-9 | TRBD2 | once | CASSLRLAGTDTQYF | TGTGCCAGCAGCTTACGACTAGCGGGGACAGATACGCAGTATTTT
13 | TRBJ1-2 | TRBV6-5 | NA | NA | CATNTPRGGGYTF | TGTGCCACCAACACACCACGCGGGGGAGGCTACACCTTC
17 | TRBJ2-6 | TRBV19 | NA | NA | CASSIQQGLSGANVLTF | TGTGCCAGTAGTATTCAGCAGGGCCTCTCTGGGGCCAACGTCCTGACTTTC
13 | TRBJ2-2 | TRBV6-4 | NA | NA | CASSESHTGELFF | TGTGCCAGCAGTGAATCTCACACCGGGGAGCTGTTTTTT
15 | TRBJ1-2 | TRBV11-2 | TRBD1 | NA | CASSPRQGLNYGYTF | TGTGCCAGCAGCCCCCGACAGGGACTGAACTATGGCTACACCTTC
15 | TRBJ2-1 | TRBV18 | TRBD1 | NA | CASSPGGWVYNEQFF | TGTGCCAGCTCTCCAGGGGGCTGGGTCTACAATGAGCAGTTCTTC
16 | TRBJ1-3 | TRBV3-1/TRBV3-2 | TRBD1 | NA | CASSQVQGAPGNTIYF | TGTGCCAGCAGCCAGGTTCAGGGGGCGCCAGGAAACACCATATATTTT
14 | TRBJ2-7 | TRBV6-2/TRBV6-3 | NA | once | CASSYEGALHEQYF | TGTGCCAGCAGTTACGAAGGGGCGTTGCACGAGCAGTACTTC
21 | TRBJ2-1 | TRBV3-1/TRBV3-2 | TRBD2 | NA | CASSQPPGTSGDRVAYNEQFF | TGTGCCAGCAGCCAACCCCCCGGGACTAGCGGGGATAGAGTGGCTTACAATGAGCAGTTCTTC
13 | TRBJ2-5 | TRBV30 | NA | NA | CAWSLQGSETQYF | TGTGCCTGGAGTCTCCAGGGATCGGAGACCCAGTACTTC
14 | TRBJ2-5 | TRBV5-4 | NA | NA | CASSLGTEQETQYF | TGTGCCAGCAGCTTGGGGACAGAACAAGAGACCCAGTACTTC
14 | TRBJ1-1 | TRBV7-2 | TRBD1 | NA | CASIKDRGLTEAFF | TGTGCCAGCATTAAGGACAGGGGGCTCACTGAAGCTTTCTTT
12 | TRBJ1-5 | TRBV2 | NA | once | CASRQGNQPQHF | TGTGCCAGCAGACAGGGTAATCAGCCCCAGCATTTT
15 | TRBJ1-1 | TRBV6-5 | NA | NA | CASSYSSWVLTEAFF | TGTGCCAGCAGTTACTCTTCTTGGGTACTAACTGAAGCTTTCTTT
16 | TRBJ1-4 | TRBV4-3 | TRBD1 | few | CASSQGRTGGSEKLFF | TGCGCCAGCAGCCAGGGCAGGACAGGGGGCAGTGAAAAACTGTTTTTT
16 | TRBJ2-1 | TRBV14 | TRBD1 | NA | CASSHLGTGPLHEQFF | TGTGCCAGCAGCCACTTGGGGACAGGGCCACTACATGAGCAGTTCTTC
14 | TRBJ2-3 | TRBV7-9 | NA | once | CASSLGSETDTQYF | TGTGCCAGCAGCTTAGGTTCGGAGACAGATACGCAGTATTTT
13 | TRBJ1-5 | TRBV2 | NA | NA | CASSEALTGAQHF | TGTGCCAGCAGTGAAGCGCTCACCGGGGCCCAGCATTTT